The 5 T cell receptor beta chains presented below share a single source sample, sequenced in a study of PD-1 blockade in classical Hodgkin lymphoma. Relapse was seen in all patients after autologous stem cell transplantation, and brentuximab vedotin exposure was variable. Using magnetic negative selection, the CD4+ T cells were separated out of thawed PBMCs. The protocol was immunoSEQ multiplex PCR, while the TCRdb copy is restricted to in-frame clones and leaves out a portion. This repertoire shows tens of thousands of clones, 84% found once; its top ten account for more than 1.5%. Here the sequenced sample was CD4+ T cells from blood, taken at baseline. The receptors come from a human donor with classical Hodgkin lymphoma.

This clone was observed a handful of times. V is TRBV7-2 and J is TRBJ1-6; 7 bases line up with TRBD1. CDR3 length: 16 amino acids. The germline gives CDR1 SGHTA, CDR2 FQGNSA. V trimming: 5 bases; J trimming: 6 bases; junction bases outside the gene matches: 10. Written as DNA, the CDR3 is TGTGCCAGCAGCCCGGCGACAGGGCGCGGTAATTCACCCCTCCACTTT. Protein sequence: CASSPATGRGNSPLHF.

This sequence joins TRBV2 and TRBJ1-1; D may be TRBD1 (5 bases). The ends were cut back, 6 bases at V and 2 bases at J, with 10 bases in the middle. In germline, CDR1 is SNHLY, CDR2 FYNNEI. This CDR3 spans 13 amino acids. The CDR3 protein is CASSVDSNTEAFF. The DNA of the CDR3 is TGTGCCAGCAGCGTCGACAGTAACACTGAAGCTTTCTTT.

The V gene is TRBV4-2, the J gene TRBJ1-2; 9 bases map to TRBD1. With V trimmed by 4 bases and J by 5 bases, 5 bases remained unmatched. CDR3 size: 14 residues. Germline CDR1 reads LGHNA; CDR2 reads YNFKEQ. CDR3 protein: CASSPGQGGYGYTF. The CDR3, as DNA: TGTGCCAGCAGCCCGGGACAGGGAGGATATGGCTACACCTTC.

The chain employs TRBV19 and TRBJ2-7; weak D call: TRBD1 (5 bases). V was clipped by 3 bases and J by 2 bases, with 8 bases between them. There are 13 residues in the CDR3. Germline CDR1 is LNHDA and CDR2 is SQIVND (reference sequence). The CDR3 sequence is CASSIQGTYEQYF. CDR3 coding DNA: TGTGCCAGTAGTATTCAGGGTACCTACGAGCAGTACTTC.

This rearrangement joins TRBV19 to TRBJ1-2; a possible D gene is TRBD1 (5 bases). The CDR3 totals 13 residues. The V end was cut by 9 bases, the J end by 8 bases, with 19 bases between. CDR1 is LNHDA and CDR2 is SQIVND in the germline V gene (reference sequence). The CDR3 nucleotides read TGTGCCAGCGGGAGTCGCACAGGCGGGGGCTACACCTTC. It translates to CASGSRTGGGYTF.